The sequence of this TCR beta chain was determined in a study of shared clonotypes between healthy human individuals. Looking at the study overall: Three plates were used per donor for CD4 naive, three for CD4 memory, two for CD8 naive and one for CD8 memory.

Splitting the CD4+ cells yielded a CD45RA+ naive subset and a CD45RA-negative memory subset. The study, taken as a whole, reports: Blood was the sole source, and tissue repertoires probably differ.

A remark on this clone: What it recognizes is unknown.

The table came from immunoSEQ multiplex PCR; TCRdb's copy has only in-frame clones and leaves some out. The table lists 950,000 to 1,200,000 clones, 60% to 80% of them singletons. Trimming removed 0 bases from V and 2 bases from J; junction bases left unmatched: 6. The CDR3 has 17 residues. Looked up from germline, CDR1 is KGHSH and CDR2 is LQKENI. This chain connects TRBV18 to TRBJ2-1; 8 bases map to TRBD1. The material sequenced was memory CD4+ T cells from PBMCs. As to subset: CD45RA-negative fraction. The receptor's source is a man younger than 30 in good health. Some clones in this sample may be carry-over from other donors' samples. The CDR3 DNA is TGTGCCAGCTCACCACCTACATGGACAGGGACCTACAATGAGCAGTTCTTC. Residues: CASSPPTWTGTYNEQFF. Looking up the rest from reference TRBV18 and TRBJ2-1 gives the full variable domain: NAGVMQNPRHLVRRRGQEARLRCSPMKGHSHVYWYRQLPEEGLKFMVYLQKENIIDESGMPKERFSAEFPKEGPSILRIQQVVRGDSAAYFCASSPPTWTGTYNEQFFGPGTRLTVL.